The 16 T cell receptor beta chains presented below share a single source sample, sequenced in a study of type 1 and type 2 diabetes patients. Amplification started from genomic DNA. Multiplex PCR with 30 forward and 13 reverse primers amplified the TCR beta CDR3. TCRdb processed the multiplex PCR reads anew with MiXCR; each CDR3 protein has one entry. The table records 270,000 or so distinct CDR3 sequences, around 47% of them present only once. What was sequenced was peripheral blood mononuclear cells (PBMCs). These receptors were collected from a young man with type 2 diabetes.

V is TRBV19 and J is TRBJ1-5; D perhaps matches TRBD1 (6 bases). The length of the CDR3 is 15 residues. With 6 bases removed from V and 3 bases from J, the gap between germline ends came to 15 bases. Germline V CDR1 and CDR2: LNHDA, SQIVND (reference sequence). The CDR3: CASRRDTSLNQPQHF. DNA for the CDR3: TGTGCCAGTAGACGGGACACAAGCCTCAATCAGCCCCAGCATTTT.

This clonotype has a count of ten or more. The V and J genes are TRBV19 and TRBJ2-5; 13 bases are shared with TRBD2. Looked up from germline, CDR1 is LNHDA and CDR2 is SQIVND (reference sequence). With 4 bases clipped from V and 6 bases from J, the junction kept 2 bases outside the gene matches. There are 14 residues in the CDR3. The CDR3 reads CASSTTSGRKTQYF. In nucleotides, the CDR3 is TGTGCCAGTAGTACGACTAGCGGGAGGAAGACCCAGTACTTC.

This clonotype was seen more than once but under ten times. The rearrangement uses TRBV12-3 or TRBV12-4 and TRBJ2-5; no clear D. Trimming removed 6 bases from V and 5 bases from J, with 13 bases in between. This CDR3 has 13 residues. CDR3 nucleotide sequence: TGTGCCAGCAGACGGACGTACGAGGAGACCCAGTACTTC. Protein: CASRRTYEETQYF.

The chain couples TRBV30 to TRBJ1-4; D is ambiguous. Trimming stripped 0 bases from V and 0 bases from J, with 11 bases between. CDR1 is GTSNPN, CDR2 SVGIG, per germline (reference sequence). The CDR3 runs 16 residues. The CDR3 loop reads CAWSVYAVSTNEKLFF. The CDR3 nucleotides read TGTGCCTGGAGTGTATATGCCGTATCAACTAATGAAAAACTGTTTTTT.

This clonotype was seen repeatedly, ten times or more. The CDR3 DNA is TGCGCCAGCAGAGACAATAGCGGGCATGAGCAGTTCTTC. Its protein is CASRDNSGHEQFF. The chain employs TRBV5-1 and TRBJ2-1, with 7 bases that match TRBD2. The germline CDR1 and CDR2 sequences are SGHRS and YFSETQ. Unmatched junction bases numbered 7, after V lost 5 bases and J lost 8 bases. The CDR3 covers 13 residues.

The chain links TRBV2 to TRBJ1-2; D is perhaps TRBD1 (6 bases). The CDR3 is made up of 13 amino acids. Germline CDR1 is SNHLY and CDR2 is FYNNEI. V gave up 6 bases and J gave up 4 bases, with 12 bases separating them. The CDR3 nucleotides are TGTGCCAGCAGGGGGGACATGCTCTATGGCTACACCTTC. It encodes CASRGDMLYGYTF.

The J gene is TRBJ2-1, the V gene TRBV5-1; D unresolved. V lost 0 bases and J lost 0, with 7 bases in between. The CDR3 contains 15 residues. The V gene's germline CDR1 is SGHRS and CDR2 YFSETQ. The CDR3 spells CASSLATTSYNEQFF. The CDR3 DNA reads as TGCGCCAGCAGCTTGGCGACCACCTCCTACAATGAGCAGTTCTTC.

This clonotype was picked up a small number of times. This chain uses TRBV20-1 with TRBJ1-2, with a possible D match to TRBD1 (5 bases). The CDR3 runs to 14 residues. V shed 5 bases and J shed 6 bases, with 19 bases lying between them. Germline CDR1 is DFQATT and CDR2 is SNEGSKA (reference sequence). For the CDR3, the DNA is TGCAGTGCTGAGGAATTCGGGGCCTTAAATGGCTACACCTTC. Amino acid sequence: CSAEEFGALNGYTF.

V is TRBV4-3 and J is TRBJ2-3; D remains unclear. The V gene lost 0 bases and the J gene lost 4 bases, with 5 bases spanning the gap. In germline, CDR1 is LGHNA, CDR2 YSLEER. The CDR3 spans 13 residues. The CDR3 loop is CASSQEDPDTQYF. The CDR3 bases are TGCGCCAGCAGCCAAGAGGATCCAGATACGCAGTATTTT.

Comments on this clonotype: A read error may produce the germline difference seen at one junction end. The gene calls are TRBV6-1 and TRBJ2-7; TRBD2 matches at 8 bases. This CDR3 contains 12 residues. Germline V gene data show CDR1 as MNHNS and CDR2 as SASEGT. In nucleotides, the CDR3 is TGTGCCAGCACTGAAGGCCTAGCGGGTCAGTACTTC. Protein product: CASTEGLAGQYF.

This clonotype was seen a few times. The chain is built from TRBV2 and TRBJ1-4, with D possibly being TRBD1 (6 bases). Germline V gives CDR1 SNHLY, CDR2 FYNNEI. Trimming removed 10 bases at V and 8 bases at J, with 17 bases between. The CDR3 extends over 13 amino acids. CDR3 DNA: TGTGCCACCTCCGGGACACGGGACGAAAAACTGTTTTTT. It is translated as CATSGTRDEKLFF. The complete variable domain, with remaining parts taken from reference TRBV2 and TRBJ1-4, reads EPEVTQTPSHQVTQMGQEVILRCVPISNHLYFYWYRQILGQKVEFLVSFYNNEISEKSEIFDDQFSVERPDGSNFTLKIRSTKLEDSAMYFCATSGTRDEKLFFGSGTQLSVL.

In the case of this clonotype: At one end, the junction sequence differs from germline, possibly due to a read error. The chain recombines TRBV6-6 with TRBJ2-5; TRBD2 is a possible D gene (7 bases). Germline CDR1 is MNHNY and CDR2 is SVGAGI (reference sequence). CDR3 length: 16 amino acids. CDR3 nucleotide sequence: TGTGACAGCAGGAAGTTCGTGGGGGGGCCTTGGGAGACCCAGTACTTC. Translation gives CDSRKFVGGPWETQYF.

This clonotype appeared a few times. The chain recombines TRBV15 with TRBJ1-5; weak D call: TRBD1 (5 bases). Germline CDR1 reads LNHNV; CDR2 reads YYDKDF (reference sequence). The CDR3 runs to 15 residues. V was trimmed by 0 bases and J by 6 bases, leaving 12 bases between them. CDR3 nucleotide sequence: TGTGCCACCAGCAGAGATAGGGGAGGGAGTCAGCCCCAGCATTTT. The encoded protein is CATSRDRGGSQPQHF.

The genes are TRBV7-8 and TRBJ1-1; D possibly corresponds to TRBD1 (6 bases). CDR3 length equals 13 residues. Trimming pared 11 bases from V and 5 bases from J, leaving 18 bases between. Looked up from germline, CDR1 is SGHVS and CDR2 is FQNEAQ. In nucleotides, the CDR3 is TGTGCCTGGAGTGGGGGCTCGGAAACTGAAGCTTTCTTT. Protein: CAWSGGSETEAFF.

This clonotype was seen many times. The CDR3: CASSEGRLNTEAFF. The CDR3 region has the DNA TGTGCCAGCAGTGAAGGCAGATTGAACACTGAAGCTTTCTTT. This sequence joins TRBV2 and TRBJ1-1; D unresolved. Germline V CDR1 and CDR2: SNHLY, FYNNEI. V lost 1 base and J lost 0, with 6 bases in between. The CDR3 runs to 14 residues. The whole variable domain, filled in from reference TRBV2 and TRBJ1-1, reads EPEVTQTPSHQVTQMGQEVILRCVPISNHLYFYWYRQILGQKVEFLVSFYNNEISEKSEIFDDQFSVERPDGSNFTLKIRSTKLEDSAMYFCASSEGRLNTEAFFGQGTRLTVV.

At least ten counts were recorded for this clonotype. A junction boundary mismatches the germline segment, possibly from a read error. The V gene is TRBV15, the J gene TRBJ1-4; D remains ambiguous. Germline CDR1 reads LNHNV; CDR2 reads YYDKDF (reference sequence). This CDR3 has 12 amino acids. CDR3 DNA sequence: TGTGCCACCAGCAGTGAAACCATGAGTGCCCTTTTT. It yields the protein CATSSETMSALF. Drawing the rest from reference TRBV15 and TRBJ1-4, the complete variable domain is DAMVIQNPRYQVTQFGKPVTLSCSQTLNHNVMYWYQQKSSQAPKLLFHYYDKDFNNEADTPDNFQSRRPNTSFCFLDIRSPGLGDTAMYLCATSSETMSALFGSGTQLSVL.